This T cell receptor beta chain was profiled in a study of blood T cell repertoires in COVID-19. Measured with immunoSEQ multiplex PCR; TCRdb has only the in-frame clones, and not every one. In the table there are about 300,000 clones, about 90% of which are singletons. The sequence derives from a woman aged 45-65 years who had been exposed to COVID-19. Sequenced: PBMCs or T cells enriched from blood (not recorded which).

The CDR3 loop reads CASSLWQGEEQYF. In nucleotides, the CDR3 is TGTGCCAGCAGTTTATGGCAGGGTGAAGAGCAGTACTTC. The gene calls are TRBV27 and TRBJ2-7; D is possibly TRBD1 (5 bases). With 1 base removed from V and 7 bases from J, the gap between germline ends came to 11 bases. This CDR3 comprises 13 residues. Germline assignment: CDR1 MNHEY and CDR2 SMNVEV (reference sequence).